One sample yielded the 24 T cell receptor beta chains listed below, sequenced in a study of blood T cell repertoires in COVID-19. Sequencing was performed with immunoSEQ multiplex PCR; in TCRdb, only in-frame clones are kept and a portion is missing. Among 350,000 to 500,000 clones listed, about 88% were seen once. Material: PBMCs or T cells enriched from blood (not recorded which). These receptors originate from a woman between 18 and 30 years old who had been exposed to COVID-19.

Concerning this clone itself: With a much larger clone just one base away, this may be a read error. Different DNA sequences within this sample yield the same CDR3. The rearrangement joins TRBV7-9 to TRBJ1-2, with 8 positions matching TRBD1. Looked up from germline, CDR1 is SEHNR and CDR2 is FQNEAQ (reference sequence). J lost 1 base, V lost 4 bases, and 2 bases had no gene match. This CDR3 is built from 14 residues. The CDR3: CASSSGQGNYGYTF. The CDR3 DNA is TGTGCCAGCAGCTCCGGACAGGGTAACTATGGCTACACCTTC. Supplemented by reference TRBV7-9 and TRBJ1-2, the full variable domain reads DTGVSQNPRHKITKRGQNVTFRCDPISEHNRLYWYRQTLGQGPEFLTYFQNEAQLEKSRLLSDRFSAERPKGSFSTLEIQRTEQGDSAMYLCASSSGQGNYGYTFGSGTRLTVV.

V gene TRBV4-1 combines with J gene TRBJ1-5; D may be TRBD1 (6 bases). The CDR3 loop spans 17 amino acids. Germline CDR1 reads MGHRA; CDR2 reads YSYEKL. Trimming cost V 1 base and J 1 base, with 14 bases left between them. The CDR3 loop reads CASSQGWAGASNQPQHF. The DNA of the CDR3 is TGCGCCAGCAGCCAAGGGTGGGCGGGGGCGAGCAATCAGCCCCAGCATTTT.

V gene TRBV6-2 or TRBV6-3 combines with J gene TRBJ1-2, with 9 nucleotides matching TRBD1. With 5 bases clipped from V and 2 bases from J, the junction kept 9 bases outside the gene matches. The germline V gene encodes CDR1 MNHEY and CDR2 SVGEGT. The CDR3 spans 16 residues. The chain's CDR3 is CASSRTQGASNYGYTF. Here the CDR3 DNA reads TGTGCCAGCAGTAGGACACAGGGGGCATCCAACTATGGCTACACCTTC.

Only one count was recorded for this clone. V gene TRBV7-6 combines with J gene TRBJ2-2, with TRBD2 matching over 10 bases. V lost 4 bases, J lost 6 bases, and 5 bases stayed unmatched. CDR1 SGHVS and CDR2 FNYEAQ come from the germline V gene. This CDR3 is built from 15 residues. Here the CDR3 DNA reads TGTGCCAGCAGCTCCGTAGCGGGAGGACCCGGGGAGCTGTTTTTT. Encoded protein: CASSSVAGGPGELFF.

This clone was counted a few times. The rearrangement uses TRBV10-1 and TRBJ2-1, with a weak D call TRBD2 (6 bases). V was clipped by 4 bases and J by 4 bases, with 14 bases between them. The length of the CDR3 is 15 residues. CDR1 and CDR2 from the germline V gene are WNHNN and SYGVQD (reference sequence). The CDR3 coding sequence is TGCGCCAGCAGTGTCCGCGGGATGGGATACAATGAGCAGTTCTTC. Its protein product is CASSVRGMGYNEQFF.

This clone was observed a single time. The CDR3 DNA reads TGTGCCGGAAGGGGGCGACGTTGGAATTCACCCCTCCACTTT. Protein sequence: CAGRGRRWNSPLHF. V is TRBV28 and J is TRBJ1-6; TRBD1 matches 7 bases. Germline CDR1 reads MDHEN; CDR2 reads SYDVKM. Trimming took 11 bases from V and 7 from J; bases not matched to a gene: 11. This CDR3 contains 14 residues.

The V gene is TRBV11-2, the J gene TRBJ1-1; no definite D call. Trimming left V 1 base short and J 1 base short, with 7 bases between. Per the germline V gene, CDR1 is SGHAT and CDR2 is FQNNGV. The CDR3 extends over 14 amino acids. CDR3 in DNA: TGTGCCAGCAGCTTAGTACGAGCGAACACTGAAGCTTTCTTT. Its protein is CASSLVRANTEAFF.

The genes are TRBV6-4 and TRBJ2-1; TRBD2 aligns across 7 bases. CDR3 size: 14 residues. V was pared by 2 bases and J by 5 bases, with 3 bases of the junction left unmatched. Germline V gives CDR1 MRHNA, CDR2 SNTAGT. The CDR3 loop reads CASSDQGGNNEQFF. For the CDR3, the DNA is TGTGCCAGCAGTGACCAGGGAGGGAACAATGAGCAGTTCTTC.

The V gene is TRBV11-2, the J gene TRBJ1-3; TRBD1 might be the D (6 bases). The CDR3 extends over 16 amino acids. V lost 0 bases and J lost 2, with 11 bases in between. In germline, CDR1 is SGHAT, CDR2 FQNNGV. The CDR3 DNA is TGTGCCAGCAGCTTAGATACAGGGCCTCCTGGAAACACCATATATTTT. This gives the protein CASSLDTGPPGNTIYF.

The chain combines TRBV3-1 (or the pseudogene TRBV3-2) with TRBJ2-3; 7 bases agree with TRBD2. Germline lookup yields CDR1 LGHDT and CDR2 YNNKEL (reference sequence). Trimming cost V 1 base and J 0 bases; bases outside gene matches: 4. The CDR3 totals 16 residues. CDR3: CASSQGLAASTDTQYF. The CDR3 DNA reads as TGTGCCAGCAGCCAAGGGCTAGCGGCTAGCACAGATACGCAGTATTTT.

This sequence joins TRBV5-1 and TRBJ2-3; D remains ambiguous. CDR1 SGHRS and CDR2 YFSETQ come from the germline V gene. This CDR3 contains 13 residues. V dropped 4 bases and J dropped 5 bases, with 11 bases sitting between them. The CDR3 spells CASSPDWIDTQYF. In nucleotides, the CDR3 is TGCGCCAGCAGCCCCGACTGGATAGATACGCAGTATTTT.

This clone was seen just once. The V and J genes are TRBV18 and TRBJ2-7, with 14 bases matching TRBD2. The CDR3 totals 15 residues. V gave up 6 bases and J gave up 6 bases; unmatched junction bases: 7. Germline V gene lookup returns CDR1 KGHSH and CDR2 LQKENI. CDR3 residues: CASSSPGLAGGEQYF. DNA of the CDR3: TGTGCCAGCTCCTCTCCTGGACTAGCGGGAGGCGAGCAGTACTTC.

V usage is TRBV10-3 and J usage is TRBJ2-1; 7 nucleotides align to TRBD2. The germline V gene encodes CDR1 ENHRY and CDR2 SYGVKD. The ends lost 3 bases at V and 0 bases at J; junction bases unmatched: 5. The CDR3 contains 16 residues. CDR3 residues: CAISDSSGSSYNEQFF. Here the CDR3 DNA reads TGTGCCATCAGTGATTCTAGCGGAAGCTCCTACAATGAGCAGTTCTTC.

The chain joins TRBV11-3 to TRBJ2-7; the match to TRBD1 covers 7 bases. This CDR3 region has 14 residues. After removal of 2 bases from V and 3 bases from J, the junction contained 4 bases not matched to a gene. Germline CDR1 is SGHNT and CDR2 is YENEEA. The CDR3 DNA reads as TGTGCCAGCAGCTTATCGAGGGACAGCTACGAGCAGTACTTC. Encoded protein: CASSLSRDSYEQYF.

This clone has just a few counts. The chain links TRBV2 to TRBJ1-5; 9 bases align to TRBD1. Trimming at V came to 6 bases and at J to 4 bases, leaving 7 bases not matched to a gene. Germline assignment: CDR1 SNHLY and CDR2 FYNNEI. CDR3 length: 15 residues. CDR3 sequence reads: CASSPTGGVNQPQHF. The DNA for the CDR3 is TGTGCCAGCAGCCCGACAGGGGGTGTGAATCAGCCCCAGCATTTT.

Turning to this clone: Different DNA sequences within this sample yield the same CDR3. The CDR3 loop is CASSPGQGNQPQHF. The DNA of the CDR3 is TGTGCCAGCTCTCCGGGACAGGGTAATCAGCCCCAGCATTTT. The chain is built from TRBV18 and TRBJ1-5; 9 positions agree with TRBD1. Per the germline V gene, CDR1 is KGHSH and CDR2 is LQKENI. The V gene end was trimmed by 6 bases and the J gene end by 4 bases; junction bases not matched to a gene: 4. This CDR3 spans 14 amino acids.

The V call is TRBV4-3, the J call TRBJ1-4, with 10 bases fitting TRBD1. V trimming: 6 bases; J trimming: 1 base; junction bases outside the gene matches: 5. The CDR3 runs 16 residues. Germline CDR1 is LGHNA and CDR2 is YSLEER. DNA for the CDR3: TGCGCCAGCAGACGGGACAGGGGATTAACTAATGAAAAACTGTTTTTT. Translated, it gives CASRRDRGLTNEKLFF.

This clone was observed once. V and J are TRBV7-9 and TRBJ2-7; 7 bases are shared with TRBD2. Unmatched junction bases numbered 8, after V lost 4 bases and J lost 2 bases. In germline, CDR1 is SEHNR, CDR2 FQNEAQ (reference sequence). This CDR3 has 15 residues. CDR3 DNA sequence: TGTGCCAGCAGCTCCTCGGGGGGAGGGACCTACGAGCAGTACTTC. It translates to CASSSSGGGTYEQYF.

The rearrangement uses TRBV28 and TRBJ2-5; 10 bases are a match to TRBD1. The germline gives CDR1 MDHEN, CDR2 SYDVKM. V lost 6 bases to trimming and J lost 3 bases; unmatched junction nucleotides: 4. The length of the CDR3 is 14 residues. The CDR3: CASSRTGGKETQYF. Here the CDR3 DNA reads TGTGCCAGCAGCCGGACAGGGGGTAAAGAGACCCAGTACTTC.

The CDR3 sequence: CASRTGQGGSKPQHF. The CDR3 DNA follows: TGTGCCAGTAGAACGGGACAGGGTGGAAGTAAGCCCCAGCATTTT. The V and J genes are TRBV19 and TRBJ1-5; TRBD1 aligns across 9 bases. This CDR3 has 15 residues. Germline CDR1 and CDR2: LNHDA and SQIVND (reference sequence). The V and J ends lost 6 bases and 8 bases, in that order; junction bases with no gene match: 11.

The rearrangement uses TRBV7-9 and TRBJ2-3, with a possible D match to TRBD2 (5 bases). This CDR3 contains 15 residues. CDR1 and CDR2 (germline): SEHNR, FQNEAQ (reference sequence). The V gene lost 1 base and the J gene lost 2 bases, with 10 bases spanning the gap. CDR3: CASSLEGASTDTQYF. CDR3 sequence (DNA): TGTGCCAGCAGCTTAGAGGGAGCCTCCACAGATACGCAGTATTTT. The full variable domain, completed using reference TRBV7-9 and TRBJ2-3, is DTGVSQNPRHKITKRGQNVTFRCDPISEHNRLYWYRQTLGQGPEFLTYFQNEAQLEKSRLLSDRFSAERPKGSFSTLEIQRTEQGDSAMYLCASSLEGASTDTQYFGPGTRLTVL.

Only one count was recorded for this clone. The chain has TRBV5-5 and TRBJ2-2; the D gene is possibly TRBD2 (6 bases). CDR3 length equals 16 residues. CDR1 is SGHKS, CDR2 YYEKEE, per germline (reference sequence). V was pared by 0 bases and J by 3 bases, with 12 bases between. Written as DNA, the CDR3 is TGTGCCAGCAGCTTGGGACTCGGGAGCGACACCGGGGAGCTGTTTTTT. Protein product: CASSLGLGSDTGELFF.

The chain couples TRBV16 to TRBJ2-5, with D maybe TRBD2 (6 bases). V was pared by 1 base and J by 4 bases, with 10 bases between. CDR3 length: 14 amino acids. Germline loops: CDR1 KGHSY, CDR2 FQNENV. The CDR3, as DNA: TGTGCCAGCAGCCAATTCCTCGGGGGAGAGACCCAGTACTTC. It yields the protein CASSQFLGGETQYF.

The chain recombines TRBV25-1 with TRBJ2-3; D might be TRBD2 (5 bases). There are 13 residues in the CDR3. Germline lookup yields CDR1 MGHDK and CDR2 SYGVNS. V gave up 2 bases and J gave up 8 bases, with 11 bases separating them. CDR3 amino acids: CASSESGTATQYF. The CDR3 DNA follows: TGTGCCAGCAGTGAAAGCGGAACGGCTACGCAGTATTTT.